This T cell receptor (beta chain) was recovered during a study of T cells after yellow fever vaccination. In the study overall: In the case of low-cell-number fractions, SMART-Seq v4 Ultra Low Input was used for preparation.

Looked up from germline, CDR1 is SGHRS and CDR2 is YFSETQ. V was pared by 4 bases and J by 3 bases, with 10 bases between. This CDR3 region has 13 residues. Study outcomes and limitations: Any FACS-sorted repertoire could hold abundant clonotypes that contaminate it from the bulk population. Post-booster samples contained most primary-vaccination clones (approximately 96% CD4, roughly 88% CD8).

This clonotype was picked up many times. Antigen: not known. TCRdb used MiXCR to reprocess the 5' RACE reads, holding one entry per CDR3 protein. The table records about 250,000 distinct CDR3 sequences, 3.6% of them present only once. Sequenced material: PBMCs, taken 15 days after the yellow fever booster vaccination. The receptor was isolated from a man between 18 and 35 years old who received the YFV17D yellow fever vaccine. The rearrangement uses TRBV5-1 and TRBJ2-5; D call uncertain. Written as DNA, the CDR3 is TGCGCCAGCAGCCACCTGATCAAAGAGACCCAGTACTTC. It encodes CASSHLIKETQYF.